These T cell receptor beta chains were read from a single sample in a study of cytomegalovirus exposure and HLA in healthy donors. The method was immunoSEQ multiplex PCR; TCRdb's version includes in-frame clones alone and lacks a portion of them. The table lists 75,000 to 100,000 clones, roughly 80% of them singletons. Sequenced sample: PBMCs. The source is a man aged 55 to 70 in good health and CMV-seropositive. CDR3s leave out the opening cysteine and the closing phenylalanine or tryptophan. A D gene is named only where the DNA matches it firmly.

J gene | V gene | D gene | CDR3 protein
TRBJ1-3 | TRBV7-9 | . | ASSSYPAFDTIY
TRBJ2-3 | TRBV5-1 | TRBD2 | ASSPAGGGPDTQY
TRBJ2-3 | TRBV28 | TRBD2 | ASPGPGLATDTQY
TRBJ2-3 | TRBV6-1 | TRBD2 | ASSALAGGPDTQY
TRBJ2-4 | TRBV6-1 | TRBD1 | ASSEGQGNIQY
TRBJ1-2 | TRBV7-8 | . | ASRGGRSSNYGYT
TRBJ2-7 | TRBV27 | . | ASSLVPGKVGYEQY
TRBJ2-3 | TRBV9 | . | ASSDGPGSVADTQY
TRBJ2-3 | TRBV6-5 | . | ASSPGLSSDTQY
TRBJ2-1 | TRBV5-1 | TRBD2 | ASSLEAGRYNEQF
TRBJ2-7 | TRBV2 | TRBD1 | ASKGQGYKAYEQY
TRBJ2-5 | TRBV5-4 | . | ASWGDRSGLGETQY
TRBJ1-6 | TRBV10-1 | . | ASSESPGSPLH
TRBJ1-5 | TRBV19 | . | ASSISGWNQPQH
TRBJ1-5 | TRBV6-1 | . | ASSESSGGYSNQPRH
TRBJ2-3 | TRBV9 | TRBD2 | ASSLKGASGGRDTQY
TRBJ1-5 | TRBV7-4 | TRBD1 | ASSLGQGEASLSNQPQH
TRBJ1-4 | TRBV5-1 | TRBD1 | ASSRQGLNEKLF
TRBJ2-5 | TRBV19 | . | ASSIEGGEETQY
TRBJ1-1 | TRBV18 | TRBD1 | ASSPGTGGRGAF
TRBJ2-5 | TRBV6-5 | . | ASRAGGPQY
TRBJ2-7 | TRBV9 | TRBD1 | ASSVAQGAIYEQY
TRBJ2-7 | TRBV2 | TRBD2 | ASSARLAGGLEQY
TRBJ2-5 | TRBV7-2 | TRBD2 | ASSLDLAGGRETQY
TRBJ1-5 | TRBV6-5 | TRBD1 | ASRTGGGNQPQH
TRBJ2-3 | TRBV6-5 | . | ASSYSTTAIADTQY
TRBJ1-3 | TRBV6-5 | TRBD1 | ASSLTGVSGNTIY
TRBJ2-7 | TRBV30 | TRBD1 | AWSVGTGVNEQY
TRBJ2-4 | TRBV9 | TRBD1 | ASSPHPPGQGANIQY
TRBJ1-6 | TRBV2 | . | ASGRSGQNNSPLH
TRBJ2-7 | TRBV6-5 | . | ASLAGQWTYEQY
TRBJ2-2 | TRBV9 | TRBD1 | ASSTRETGGTGELF
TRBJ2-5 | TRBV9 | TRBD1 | ASSVDHWGQGMGETQY
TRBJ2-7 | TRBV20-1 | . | SAAQPYEQY
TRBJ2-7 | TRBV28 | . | ASSSPGGLNEQY
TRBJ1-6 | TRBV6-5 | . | ASSYSTASNSPLH
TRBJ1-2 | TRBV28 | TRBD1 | ASRTGNYGYT
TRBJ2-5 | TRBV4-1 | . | ASSQSPRGGPQETQY
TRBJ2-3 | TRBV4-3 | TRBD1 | ASSQVAGTAQY
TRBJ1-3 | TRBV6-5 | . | ASSYSKQGNTIY
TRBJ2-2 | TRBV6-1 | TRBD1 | ASSGQGPGELF
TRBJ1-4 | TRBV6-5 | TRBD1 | ASSSTGGYEKLF
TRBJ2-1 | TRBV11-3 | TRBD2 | ASSPDTGGIYNEQF
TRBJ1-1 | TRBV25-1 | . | ASSRGGFTEAF
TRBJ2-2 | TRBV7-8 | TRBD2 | ASSSGLAGVRGTGELF
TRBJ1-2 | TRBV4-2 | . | ASSQDRRSVGYT
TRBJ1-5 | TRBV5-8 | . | ASSFGEVGNQPQH
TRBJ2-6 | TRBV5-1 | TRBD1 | ASSLRQGGIPSGANVLT
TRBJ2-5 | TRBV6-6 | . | ASSYKSRETQY
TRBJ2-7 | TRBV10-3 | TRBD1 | AIRTPGTGSSYEQY
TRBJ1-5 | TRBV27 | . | ASSPESGTSKPANQPQH